This paragraph covers one TCR beta chain sequence. No antigen is known for it. Using RNA template, CDR3s of TCR alpha and beta were amplified with iRepertoire arm-PCR. TCRdb analysed the multiplex PCR reads with MiXCR anew, one entry per CDR3 protein. The sample has around 390,000 distinct CDR3 sequences; about 40% are singletons. This CDR3 region has 12 residues. V shed 3 bases and J shed 0 bases, with 3 bases lying between them. Germline V gene lookup returns CDR1 SNHLY and CDR2 FYNNEI. This sample stems from a study of glioma-infiltrating T cells. General observations from the study: Gliomas, especially low-grade, showed above-expected tissue-blood divergence; non-neoplastic patients showed below.

Sequenced sample: glioma tissue, nonneoplastic brain tissue, or PBMCs (not recorded which). The source is a human donor with low-grade glioma or glioblastoma, undergoing nonglioma brain surgery, or in good health (not recorded which). This sequence joins TRBV2 and TRBJ2-7; no definite D call. As DNA, the CDR3 is TGTGCCAGCAGTGACCACTCCTACGAGCAGTACTTC. It translates to CASSDHSYEQYF.